This T cell receptor (beta chain) was captured in a study of cytomegalovirus exposure and HLA in healthy donors. 13 Jbeta primers and 60 Vbeta primers were used for the PCR. Data came from immunoSEQ multiplex PCR; TCRdb stores just in-frame clones and leaves some out. The table shows about 67,000 clones, with around 87% occurring only once. CDR1 is MNHEY and CDR2 is SMNVEV in the germline V gene (reference sequence). The CDR3 is 14 residues long. V dropped 6 bases and J dropped 2 bases, with 12 bases sitting between them. This clonotype was obtained from a woman between 25 and 40 years old in good health and CMV-seropositive. This chain links TRBV27 with TRBJ2-3, with unresolved D. Sample: PBMCs. The CDR3 loop reads CASRTRVHTDTQYF. The CDR3 nucleotides read TGTGCCAGCAGAACACGGGTACACACAGATACGCAGTATTTT.